These 10 T cell receptor beta chains originate from one sample sequenced in a study of T cell repertoires in cytomegalovirus infection. MiXCR, run by TCRdb on the reads, gives a single entry per CDR3 protein. The repertoire holds approximately 97,000 distinct CDR3 sequences, with 15% to 20% as singletons. The specimen sequenced was PBMCs. The receptor set was obtained from a human donor in good health (CMV status not recorded). Some clones in this sample may be carry-over from other donors' samples.

This clonotype was counted between two and nine times. The genes are TRBV9 and TRBJ2-2; D is perhaps TRBD2 (6 bases). Deletions cut 4 bases from V and 1 base from J, with 11 bases between. The germline CDR1 and CDR2 sequences are SGDLS and YYNGEE. The CDR3 runs to 15 residues. This CDR3 reads CASSPQRVNTGELFF. CDR3 in DNA: TGTGCCAGCAGCCCTCAGCGGGTGAACACCGGGGAGCTGTTTTTT.

The table lists this clonotype with a few counts. DNA for the CDR3: TGTGCCAGCAGCCAGACCCTCAAGGGGACCCAGTACTTC. Its translation is CASSQTLKGTQYF. The chain is built from TRBV14 and TRBJ2-5; D uncertain. Germline CDR1 and CDR2: SGHDN and FVKESK. The CDR3 is 13 amino acids. The V and J ends lost 3 bases and 7 bases respectively, with 12 bases between them.

At least ten counts were recorded for this clonotype. This chain uses TRBV28 with TRBJ2-1; a weak D match, TRBD1 (6 bases). The CDR3 runs 13 residues. Trimming left V 3 bases short and J 10 bases short, with 13 bases between. Germline V gene sequence: CDR1 MDHEN, CDR2 SYDVKM. The CDR3: CASSFLGAREQFF. DNA of the CDR3: TGTGCCAGCAGTTTTTTGGGGGCTCGGGAGCAGTTCTTC.

This sequence joins TRBV5-3 and TRBJ1-2; D not certain. TRBV5-3 is marked as an open reading frame, function uncertain. Trimming stripped 8 bases from V and 4 bases from J, with 12 bases between. This CDR3 has 12 residues. CDR3 in amino acids: CASRLGSYGYTF. The CDR3 bases are TGTGCCAGCCGCTTGGGTAGCTATGGCTACACCTTC.

The table lists this clonotype with many counts. The V gene is TRBV7-8, the J gene TRBJ2-3, with D perhaps TRBD1 or TRBD2 (6 bases each). Trimming removed 3 bases at V and 0 bases at J, with 10 bases between. The CDR3 has 15 amino acids. Germline CDR1 reads SGHVS; CDR2 reads FQNEAQ. The CDR3 here is CASSLRDISTDTQYF. The CDR3 DNA is TGTGCCAGCAGCTTGCGGGACATCAGCACAGATACGCAGTATTTT. The full variable domain, with the rest looked up from reference TRBV7-8 and TRBJ2-3, is GAGVSQSPRYKVAKRGQDVALRCDPISGHVSLFWYQQALGQGPEFLTYFQNEAQLDKSGLPSDRFFAERPEGSVSTLKIQRTQQEDSAVYLCASSLRDISTDTQYFGPGTRLTVL.

The CDR3 DNA sequence: TGTGCCAGCAGCCGACCTAGCGCGGGCCTCTACGAGCAGTACTTC. This translates into CASSRPSAGLYEQYF. The chain joins TRBV3-1 to TRBJ2-7; tentative D call: TRBD2 (6 bases). This CDR3 is 15 amino acids long. CDR1 and CDR2 from the germline V gene are LGHDT and YNNKEL (reference sequence). V shed 4 bases and J shed 3 bases, with 16 bases lying between them.

This clonotype was recorded at least ten times. The rearrangement uses TRBV2 and TRBJ1-2, with a possible D match to TRBD1 (5 bases). The germline V gene has CDR1 SNHLY and CDR2 FYNNEI. V was pared by 6 bases and J by 2 bases, with 7 bases between. This CDR3 has 12 residues. CDR3 DNA sequence: TGTGCCAGCAGGGCAGGGAACTATGGCTACACCTTC. Protein product: CASRAGNYGYTF.

This clonotype was seen repeatedly, ten times or more. V is TRBV12-3 or TRBV12-4 and J is TRBJ1-5; D gene ambiguous. V was pared by 7 bases and J by 4 bases, with 8 bases between. The CDR3 is made up of 12 amino acids. The CDR3 region is CASNLLNQPQHF. The CDR3 bases are TGTGCCAGCAACTTGTTGAATCAGCCCCAGCATTTT.

This clonotype was detected only a few times. This chain joins TRBV29-1 and TRBJ1-4; D uncertain. CDR1 is SQVTM, CDR2 ANQGSEA, per germline. Trimming shortened V by 7 bases and J by 5 bases, and 5 bases separated the two germline ends. CDR3 length: 10 residues. The CDR3 protein is CSARNEKLFF. In DNA form, the CDR3 reads TGCAGCGCCCGGAATGAAAAACTGTTTTTT.

There are a few counts of this clonotype. This chain connects TRBV12-3 or TRBV12-4 to TRBJ2-7, with 7 bases identical to TRBD2. The CDR3 has 15 amino acids. V trimming: 6 bases; J trimming: 2 bases; junction bases outside the gene matches: 10. CDR3 loop: CASRPPSGTTYEQYF. The CDR3 nucleotides read TGTGCCAGCAGACCACCTTCAGGGACTACCTACGAGCAGTACTTC.